Only a few counts were recorded for the clone carrying this T cell receptor beta chain. V was clipped by 7 bases and J by 4 bases; unmatched bases: 12. This CDR3 spans 16 amino acids. From germline, CDR1 is LNHDA and CDR2 SQIVND (reference sequence). This specimen comes from a study of blood T cell repertoires in COVID-19. Across the whole study: Sites in the United States, Italy and Spain provided acute and convalescent COVID-19 samples.

In the original workflow: Estimates of nucleated cell counts were drawn from the amplification of reference gene primers. Clones were read by immunoSEQ multiplex PCR, and TCRdb kept only the in-frame ones, dropping some. D and trimming were read from the DNA, whereas the V and J calls and clone size are those reported in that table. The data hold a few hundred thousand clones, with around 90% observed a single time. The sequenced sample was peripheral blood. The J gene is TRBJ2-2, the V gene TRBV19, with 7 bases lining up with TRBD1. The clonotype was recovered from a man younger than 35 with active or convalescent COVID-19. CDR3 DNA sequence: TGTGCCAGTAAACCGCGTAGACAGGGCGGCACCGGGGAGCTGTTTTTT. Its protein product is CASKPRRQGGTGELFF.